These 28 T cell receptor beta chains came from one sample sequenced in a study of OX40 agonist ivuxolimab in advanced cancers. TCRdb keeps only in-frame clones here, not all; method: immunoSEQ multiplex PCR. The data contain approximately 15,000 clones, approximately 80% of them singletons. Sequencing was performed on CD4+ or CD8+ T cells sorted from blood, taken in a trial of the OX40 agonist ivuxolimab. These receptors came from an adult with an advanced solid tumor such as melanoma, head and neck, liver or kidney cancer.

This chain's CDR3 is CASSIWDADYEQYF. Here the CDR3 DNA reads TGTGCCAGTAGTATCTGGGACGCCGACTACGAGCAGTACTTC. The chain uses TRBV19 and TRBJ2-7; D might be TRBD1 or TRBD2, each matching 5 bases. The germline CDR1 and CDR2 sequences are LNHDA and SQIVND (reference sequence). The V gene lost 3 bases and the J gene lost 3 bases, with 12 bases spanning the gap. The CDR3 covers 14 residues.

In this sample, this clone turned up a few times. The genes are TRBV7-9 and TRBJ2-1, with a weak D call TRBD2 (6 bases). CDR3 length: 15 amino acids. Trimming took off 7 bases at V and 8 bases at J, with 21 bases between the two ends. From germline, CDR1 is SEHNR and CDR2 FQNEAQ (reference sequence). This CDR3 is CASTQLRGPWDEQFF. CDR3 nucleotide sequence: TGTGCCAGCACCCAGTTGCGGGGCCCCTGGGATGAGCAGTTCTTC. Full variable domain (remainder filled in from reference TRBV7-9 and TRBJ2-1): DTGVSQNPRHKITKRGQNVTFRCDPISEHNRLYWYRQTLGQGPEFLTYFQNEAQLEKSRLLSDRFSAERPKGSFSTLEIQRTEQGDSAMYLCASTQLRGPWDEQFFGPGTRLTVL.

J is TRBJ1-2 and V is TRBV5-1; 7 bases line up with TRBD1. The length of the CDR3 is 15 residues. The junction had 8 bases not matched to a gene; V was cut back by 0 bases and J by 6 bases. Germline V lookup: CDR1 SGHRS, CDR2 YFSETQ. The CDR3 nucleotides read TGCGCCAGCAGCTTGGGCCAGGGGGAATGGAATGGCTACACCTTC. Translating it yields CASSLGQGEWNGYTF.

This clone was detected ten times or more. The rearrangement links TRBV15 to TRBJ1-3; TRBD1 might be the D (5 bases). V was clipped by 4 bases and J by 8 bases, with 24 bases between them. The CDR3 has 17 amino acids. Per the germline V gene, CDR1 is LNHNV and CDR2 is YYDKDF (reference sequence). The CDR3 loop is CATSIHPKSGQEDTIYF. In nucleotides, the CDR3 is TGTGCCACCAGCATACATCCTAAATCGGGGCAGGAGGACACCATATATTTT.

CDR3 region: CASSHPPGQGGLRDTGELFF. CDR3 DNA sequence: TGTGCCAGCAGCCACCCCCCGGGACAGGGGGGGCTGCGAGACACCGGGGAGCTGTTTTTT. The chain recombines TRBV4-2 with TRBJ2-2; 11 nucleotides agree with TRBD1. Germline CDR1 LGHNA, CDR2 YNFKEQ. Germline trimming cut 3 bases from V and 3 bases from J; bases unmatched to any gene: 15. The CDR3 is made up of 20 amino acids.

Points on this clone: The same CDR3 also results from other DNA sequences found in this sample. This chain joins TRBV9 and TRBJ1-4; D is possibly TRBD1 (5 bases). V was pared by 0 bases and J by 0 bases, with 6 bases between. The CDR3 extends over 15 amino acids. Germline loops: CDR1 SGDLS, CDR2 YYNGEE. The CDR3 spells CASSVGGTTNEKLFF. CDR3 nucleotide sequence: TGTGCCAGCAGCGTAGGGGGGACAACTAATGAAAAACTGTTTTTT. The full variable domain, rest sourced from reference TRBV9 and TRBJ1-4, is DSGVTQTPKHLITATGQRVTLRCSPRSGDLSVYWYQQSLDQGLQFLIQYYNGEERAKGNILERFSAQQFPDLHSELNLSSLELGDSALYFCASSVGGTTNEKLFFGSGTQLSVL.

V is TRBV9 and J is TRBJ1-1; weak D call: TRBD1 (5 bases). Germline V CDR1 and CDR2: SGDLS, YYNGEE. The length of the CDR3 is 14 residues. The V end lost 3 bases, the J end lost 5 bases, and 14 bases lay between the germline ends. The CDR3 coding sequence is TGTGCCAGCAGCGAGACGGGGGTTGTTACTGAAGCTTTCTTT. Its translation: CASSETGVVTEAFF.

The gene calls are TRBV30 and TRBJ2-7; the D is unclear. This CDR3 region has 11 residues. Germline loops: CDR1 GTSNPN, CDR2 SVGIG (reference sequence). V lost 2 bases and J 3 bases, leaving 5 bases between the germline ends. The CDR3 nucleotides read TGTGCCTGGAGTTGGGGCTACGAGCAGTACTTC. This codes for CAWSWGYEQYF.

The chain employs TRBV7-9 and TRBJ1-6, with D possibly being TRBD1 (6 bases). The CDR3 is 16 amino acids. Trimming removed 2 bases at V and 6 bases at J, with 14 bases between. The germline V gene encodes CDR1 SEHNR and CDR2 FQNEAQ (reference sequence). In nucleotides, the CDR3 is TGTGCCAGCAGCTTACTCGGCACAGGGCGTAATTCACCCCTCCACTTT. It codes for CASSLLGTGRNSPLHF.

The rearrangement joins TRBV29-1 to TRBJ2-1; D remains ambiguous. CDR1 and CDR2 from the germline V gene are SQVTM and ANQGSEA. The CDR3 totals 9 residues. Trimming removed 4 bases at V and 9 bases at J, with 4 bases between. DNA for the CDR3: TGCAGCGTTGGGAGTGAGCAGTTCTTC. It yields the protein CSVGSEQFF.

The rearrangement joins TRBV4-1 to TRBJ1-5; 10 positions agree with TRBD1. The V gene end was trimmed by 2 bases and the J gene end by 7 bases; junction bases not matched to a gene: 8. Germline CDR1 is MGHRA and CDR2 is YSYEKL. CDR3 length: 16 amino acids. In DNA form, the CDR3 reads TGCGCCAGCAGCCAACGACCGGGACAGGGGCAGCAGCCCCAGCATTTT. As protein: CASSQRPGQGQQPQHF.

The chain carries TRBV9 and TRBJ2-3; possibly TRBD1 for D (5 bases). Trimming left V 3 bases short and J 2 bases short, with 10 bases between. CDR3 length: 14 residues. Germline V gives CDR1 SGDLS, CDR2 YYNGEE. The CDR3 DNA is TGTGCCAGCAGCGGACAGCAGCCCACAGATACGCAGTATTTT. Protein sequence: CASSGQQPTDTQYF.

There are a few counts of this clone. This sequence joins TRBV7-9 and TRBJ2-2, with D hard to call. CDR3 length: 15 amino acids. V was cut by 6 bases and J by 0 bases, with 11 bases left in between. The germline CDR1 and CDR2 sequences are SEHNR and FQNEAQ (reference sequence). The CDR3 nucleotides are TGTGCCAGCAGTTCATTCAGGCCGAACACCGGGGAGCTGTTTTTT. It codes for CASSSFRPNTGELFF.

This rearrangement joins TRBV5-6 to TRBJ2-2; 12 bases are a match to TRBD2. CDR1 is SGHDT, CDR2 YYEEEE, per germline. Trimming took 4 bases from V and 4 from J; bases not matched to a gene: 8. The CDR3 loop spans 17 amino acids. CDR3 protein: CASSATSGGWFTGELFF. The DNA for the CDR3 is TGTGCCAGCAGCGCCACTAGCGGGGGGTGGTTCACCGGGGAGCTGTTTTTT.

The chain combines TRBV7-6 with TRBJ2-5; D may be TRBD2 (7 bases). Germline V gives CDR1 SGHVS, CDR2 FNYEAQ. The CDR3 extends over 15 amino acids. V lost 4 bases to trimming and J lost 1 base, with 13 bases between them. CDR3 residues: CASSSTGRAQETQYF. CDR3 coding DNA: TGTGCCAGCAGCTCCACAGGGAGGGCCCAAGAGACCCAGTACTTC.

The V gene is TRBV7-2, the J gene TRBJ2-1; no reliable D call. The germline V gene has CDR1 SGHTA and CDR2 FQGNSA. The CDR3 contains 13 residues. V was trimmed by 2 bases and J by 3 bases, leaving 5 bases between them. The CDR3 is CASSLTDYNEQFF. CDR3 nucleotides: TGTGCCAGCAGCTTAACCGACTACAATGAGCAGTTCTTC.

The DNA for the CDR3 is TGTGCCAGCAGTTCCGCGCCGGACAGGGCCTCCGAGCATTTT. Translating gives CASSSAPDRASEHF. The chain joins TRBV6-5 to TRBJ1-5; 8 nucleotides line up with TRBD1. CDR1 and CDR2 from the germline V gene are MNHEY and SVGAGI. V was pared by 4 bases and J by 14 bases, with 13 bases of the junction left unmatched. The CDR3 has 14 amino acids.

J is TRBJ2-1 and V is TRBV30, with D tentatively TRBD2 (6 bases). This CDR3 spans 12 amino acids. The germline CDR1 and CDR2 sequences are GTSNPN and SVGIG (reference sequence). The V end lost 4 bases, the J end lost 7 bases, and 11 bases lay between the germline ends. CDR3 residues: CAWTHGGNEQFF. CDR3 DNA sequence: TGTGCCTGGACCCACGGGGGAAATGAGCAGTTCTTC.

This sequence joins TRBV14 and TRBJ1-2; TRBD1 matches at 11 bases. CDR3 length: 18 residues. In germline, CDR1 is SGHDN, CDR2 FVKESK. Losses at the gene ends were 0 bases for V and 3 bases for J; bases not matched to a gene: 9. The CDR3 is CASSQDRDRGTRDYGYTF. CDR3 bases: TGTGCCAGCAGCCAAGACCGGGACAGGGGGACCCGGGACTATGGCTACACCTTC.

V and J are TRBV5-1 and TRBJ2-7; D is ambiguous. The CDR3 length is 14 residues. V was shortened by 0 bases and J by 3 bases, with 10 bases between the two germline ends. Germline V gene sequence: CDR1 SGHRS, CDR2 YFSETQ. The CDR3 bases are TGCGCCAGCAGCTTGGAGTCAGTTTTCTACGAGCAGTACTTC. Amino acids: CASSLESVFYEQYF. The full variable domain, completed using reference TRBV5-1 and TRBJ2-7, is KAGVTQTPRYLIKTRGQQVTLSCSPISGHRSVSWYQQTPGQGLQFLFEYFSETQRNKGNFPGRFSGRQFSNSRSEMNVSTLELGDSALYLCASSLESVFYEQYFGPGTRLTVT.

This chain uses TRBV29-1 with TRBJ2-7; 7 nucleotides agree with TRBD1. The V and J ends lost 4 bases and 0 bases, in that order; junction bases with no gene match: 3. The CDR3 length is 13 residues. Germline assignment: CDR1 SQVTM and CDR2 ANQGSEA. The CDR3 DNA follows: TGCAGCGTTGGAGGGGACAGCTCCTACGAGCAGTACTTC. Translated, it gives CSVGGDSSYEQYF.

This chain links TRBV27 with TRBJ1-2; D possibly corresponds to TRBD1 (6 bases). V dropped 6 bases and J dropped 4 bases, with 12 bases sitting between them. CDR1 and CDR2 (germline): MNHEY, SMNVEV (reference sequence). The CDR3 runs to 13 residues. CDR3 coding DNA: TGTGCCAGCAGACCGCAGGGGATCTATGGCTACACCTTC. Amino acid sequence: CASRPQGIYGYTF.

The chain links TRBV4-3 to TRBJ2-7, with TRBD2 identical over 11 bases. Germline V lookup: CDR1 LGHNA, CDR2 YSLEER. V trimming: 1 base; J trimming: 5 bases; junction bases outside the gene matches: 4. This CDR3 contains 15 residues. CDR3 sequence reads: CASSQASGGYNEQYF. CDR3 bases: TGCGCCAGCAGCCAAGCTAGCGGGGGGTATAACGAGCAGTACTTC.

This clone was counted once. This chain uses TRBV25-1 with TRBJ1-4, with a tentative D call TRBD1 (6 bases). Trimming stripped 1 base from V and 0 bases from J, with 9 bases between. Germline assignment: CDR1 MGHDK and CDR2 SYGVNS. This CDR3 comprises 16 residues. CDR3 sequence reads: CASSEWRTATNEKLFF. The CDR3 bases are TGTGCCAGCAGTGAATGGAGGACAGCAACTAATGAAAAACTGTTTTTT.

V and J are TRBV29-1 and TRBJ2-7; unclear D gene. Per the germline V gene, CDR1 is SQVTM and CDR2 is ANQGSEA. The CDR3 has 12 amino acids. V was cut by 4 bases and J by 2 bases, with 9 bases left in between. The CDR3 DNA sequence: TGCAGCGTTGGATCCGATACCTACGAGCAGTACTTC. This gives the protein CSVGSDTYEQYF.

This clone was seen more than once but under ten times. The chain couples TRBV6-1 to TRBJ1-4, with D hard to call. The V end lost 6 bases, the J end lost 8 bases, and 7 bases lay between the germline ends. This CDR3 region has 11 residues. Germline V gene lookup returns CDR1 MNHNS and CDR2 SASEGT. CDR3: CASRFLEKLFF. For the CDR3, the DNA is TGTGCCAGCAGATTTCTCGAAAAACTGTTTTTT.

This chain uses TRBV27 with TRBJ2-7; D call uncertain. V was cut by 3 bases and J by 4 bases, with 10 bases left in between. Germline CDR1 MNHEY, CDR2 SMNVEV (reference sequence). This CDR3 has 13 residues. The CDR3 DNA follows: TGTGCCAGCAGTTTCATGGGCGAATACGAGCAGTACTTC. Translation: CASSFMGEYEQYF.

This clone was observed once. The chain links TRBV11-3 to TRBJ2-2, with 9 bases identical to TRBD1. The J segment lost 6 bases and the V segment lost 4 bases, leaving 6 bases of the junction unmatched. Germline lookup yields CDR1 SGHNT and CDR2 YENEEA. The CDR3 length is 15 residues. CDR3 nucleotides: TGTGCCAGCAGCTCCCGGGACAGGGAGGCCGGGGAGCTGTTTTTT. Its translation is CASSSRDREAGELFF. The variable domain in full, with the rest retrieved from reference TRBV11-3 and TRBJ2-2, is EAGVVQSPRYKIIEKKQPVAFWCNPISGHNTLYWYLQNLGQGPELLIRYENEEAVDDSQLPKDRFSAERLKGVDSTLKIQPAELGDSAVYLCASSSRDREAGELFFGEGSRLTVL.